The T cell receptor beta chain under discussion was sequenced for a study of T cell responses to AZD1222 COVID-19 vaccine. Clones were sequenced by immunoSEQ multiplex PCR, and TCRdb holds only the in-frame ones, with some missing. The table records some 140,000 clones, roughly 92% of them present only once. The CDR3 has 15 amino acids. CDR1 is SGHDT, CDR2 YYEEEE, per germline. The trim removed 3 bases at V and 8 bases at J, leaving 7 bases unmatched. The receptor was derived from an adult in good health. The sample here was peripheral blood, taken on day 0 of AZD1222 vaccination. The chain combines TRBV5-6 with TRBJ2-1; 11 bases map to TRBD2. The CDR3 reads CASSSTSGGLHEQFF. CDR3 in DNA: TGTGCCAGCAGCTCTACTAGCGGGGGTCTGCATGAGCAGTTCTTC. Full variable domain (remainder filled in from reference TRBV5-6 and TRBJ2-1): DAGVTQSPTHLIKTRGQQVTLRCSPKSGHDTVSWYQQALGQGPQFIFQYYEEEERQRGNFPDRFSGHQFPNYSSELNVNALLLGDSALYLCASSSTSGGLHEQFFGPGTRLTVL.